A selection of T cell receptor beta chains follows, all from one sample in a study of identical twins. TCRdb analysed the 5' RACE reads with MiXCR anew, one entry per CDR3 protein. Seen here are 510,000 or so distinct CDR3 sequences, approximately 16% observed once, and the top ten hold about 0.47%. A further study also used this sample, focusing on yellow fever vaccine responses in identical twins.

Sequencing was carried out using CD4+ T cells sorted from blood. Receptor source: a woman under 30 in good health. CDR3s include the opening cysteine and the closing phenylalanine or tryptophan. Each record gives: V gene, J gene, CDR3 protein.

TRBV5-6	TRBJ2-5	CASSQREGLWETQYF
TRBV6-1	TRBJ2-7	CASRKREGTHEQYF
TRBV4-1	TRBJ2-3	CASSRRTSGGVTDTQYF
TRBV29-1	TRBJ2-5	CSVGEDRAIQETQYF
TRBV11-2	TRBJ2-1	CASSLAGGPNNEQFF
TRBV5-1	TRBJ2-2	CASSFSQGTGELFF
TRBV12-3/TRBV12-4	TRBJ2-5	CASSLARWTQYF
TRBV2	TRBJ2-7	CACSLKGTSGSYSYEQYF
TRBV5-1	TRBJ2-5	CASSSSPFPGGQETQYF
TRBV7-3	TRBJ2-4	CASSPSAGGIQYF
TRBV20-1	TRBJ2-4	CSARDLAGKVNIQYF
TRBV5-1	TRBJ2-1	CASSPRGPGFGDNEQFF
TRBV5-1	TRBJ2-7	CASSLRAEEYYEQYF
TRBV11-2	TRBJ1-6	CATQPQHNSPLHF
TRBV9	TRBJ2-3	CASSVLADTQYF
TRBV7-9	TRBJ1-1	CASSSGTEYTEAFF
TRBV27	TRBJ2-6	CASSSGLAGVPGANVLTF
TRBV7-8	TRBJ2-1	CASSLGVPEQFF
TRBV5-1	TRBJ1-1	CASSPSVSSNTEAFF
TRBV5-7	TRBJ2-1	CASSAKSSGGYNEQFF
TRBV12-3/TRBV12-4	TRBJ2-1	CASRFGDLSSYNEQFF
TRBV20-1	TRBJ1-1	CSAVQGNTEAFF
TRBV28	TRBJ2-6	CASEAPGANVLTF
TRBV7-8	TRBJ1-2	CASSLGPDYGYTF
TRBV7-9	TRBJ2-5	CASSLGVSEGSQETQYF
TRBV2	TRBJ1-5	CASSVGQANQPQHF
TRBV10-3	TRBJ1-4	CATKSGEKLFF
TRBV12-3/TRBV12-4	TRBJ2-5	CASGSRETQYF
TRBV19	TRBJ2-7	CASSSVAGVAYEQYF
TRBV7-2	TRBJ2-5	CASSLLPSGAQETQYF
TRBV7-7	TRBJ2-3	CASSRDTRDTQYF
TRBV7-6	TRBJ2-2	CASSLTPTSNDRAGELFF
TRBV3-1	TRBJ2-5	CASSYPGTSGTINQETQYF
TRBV11-3	TRBJ2-7	CASSLGTGLEEQYF
TRBV28	TRBJ2-3	CASSLQGGGDTQYF
TRBV12-3/TRBV12-4	TRBJ2-5	CASSFRGTPRLETQYF